Following are 21 T cell receptor beta chains from one sample sequenced in a study of blood T cell repertoires in COVID-19. TCRdb's copy holds only in-frame clones and misses some; the assay was immunoSEQ multiplex PCR. The sample yields some 140,000 clones, roughly 80% seen once. Sample: PBMCs or T cells enriched from blood (not recorded which). These receptor sequences come from a man in his forties with acute COVID-19.

This clone has just a few counts. The V and J genes are TRBV28 and TRBJ1-2, with D possibly being TRBD1 (5 bases). CDR1 is MDHEN, CDR2 SYDVKM, per germline. Deletions cut 2 bases from V and 4 bases from J, with 11 bases between. CDR3 length equals 14 residues. CDR3 bases: TGTGCCAGCAGTTTAGGAGGGGAAATCTATGGCTACACCTTC. This codes for CASSLGGEIYGYTF.

This clone was counted at least ten times. The V gene is TRBV3-1 (or the pseudogene TRBV3-2), the J gene TRBJ2-5; D remains unclear. The CDR3 runs to 13 residues. Germline lookup yields CDR1 LGHDT and CDR2 YNNKEL (reference sequence). V was clipped by 2 bases and J by 10 bases, with 14 bases between them. The CDR3 DNA sequence: TGTGCCAGCAGCCAATTAGACATTATAGACCAGTACTTC. Its protein product is CASSQLDIIDQYF.

The rearrangement joins TRBV2 to TRBJ2-1; D is unresolved. Germline V gives CDR1 SNHLY, CDR2 FYNNEI. V dropped 8 bases and J dropped 0 bases, with 5 bases sitting between them. The CDR3 has 12 amino acids. CDR3 region: CASGPSYNEQFF. In DNA form, the CDR3 reads TGTGCCAGCGGGCCCTCCTACAATGAGCAGTTCTTC. The variable domain in full, with the rest retrieved from reference TRBV2 and TRBJ2-1, is EPEVTQTPSHQVTQMGQEVILRCVPISNHLYFYWYRQILGQKVEFLVSFYNNEISEKSEIFDDQFSVERPDGSNFTLKIRSTKLEDSAMYFCASGPSYNEQFFGPGTRLTVL.

The chain is built from TRBV5-1 and TRBJ1-4, with 7 bases that match TRBD1. Looked up from germline, CDR1 is SGHRS and CDR2 is YFSETQ. V lost 4 bases to trimming and J lost 8 bases; unmatched junction nucleotides: 14. The length of the CDR3 is 16 residues. CDR3 DNA: TGCGCCAGCAGCCCCTCCCAACAGGGGAATGGGGAAAAACTGTTTTTT. This sequence encodes CASSPSQQGNGEKLFF.

This clone was seen a few times. The CDR3 is CASSLDRTGELFF. DNA for the CDR3: TGTGCCAGCAGCTTAGATCGGACCGGGGAGCTGTTTTTT. The chain has TRBV11-2 and TRBJ2-2; D is unresolved. Per the germline V gene, CDR1 is SGHAT and CDR2 is FQNNGV. Trimming shortened V by 0 bases and J by 5 bases, and 4 bases separated the two germline ends. The CDR3 has 13 residues.

The rearrangement joins TRBV28 to TRBJ1-5; D possibly corresponds to TRBD1 (5 bases). V was pared by 6 bases and J by 1 base, with 13 bases between. CDR1 is MDHEN, CDR2 SYDVKM, per germline. The CDR3 is made up of 15 amino acids. CDR3 residues: CASRNDSPSNQPQHF. CDR3 nucleotide sequence: TGTGCCAGCAGGAACGACAGCCCAAGCAATCAGCCCCAGCATTTT.

The chain employs TRBV9 and TRBJ1-5; 7 bases map to TRBD1. The length of the CDR3 is 13 residues. CDR1 is SGDLS, CDR2 YYNGEE, per germline. V shed 3 bases, J shed 5 bases, and the junction held 2 bases outside the gene matches. CDR3 DNA: TGTGCCAGCAGCGGGACAGGTGATCAGCCCCAGCATTTT. The encoded protein is CASSGTGDQPQHF.

The CDR3 here is CASSIQGGNTDTQYF. The CDR3 DNA reads as TGCGCCAGCAGCATACAGGGAGGGAACACAGATACGCAGTATTTT. The chain carries TRBV5-1 and TRBJ2-3, with D possibly being TRBD2 (7 bases). CDR3 length: 15 amino acids. V was cut by 4 bases and J by 2 bases, with 14 bases left in between. CDR1 is SGHRS, CDR2 YFSETQ, per germline. The variable domain in full, with the rest retrieved from reference TRBV5-1 and TRBJ2-3, is KAGVTQTPRYLIKTRGQQVTLSCSPISGHRSVSWYQQTPGQGLQFLFEYFSETQRNKGNFPGRFSGRQFSNSRSEMNVSTLELGDSALYLCASSIQGGNTDTQYFGPGTRLTVL.

The genes are TRBV7-9 and TRBJ1-3; 10 nucleotides line up with TRBD1. Trimming cost V 4 bases and J 7 bases; bases outside gene matches: 10. The CDR3 covers 16 residues. Per the germline V gene, CDR1 is SEHNR and CDR2 is FQNEAQ (reference sequence). CDR3 sequence: CASSWPPGQGRNTIYF. The CDR3 coding sequence is TGTGCCAGCAGCTGGCCTCCGGGACAGGGGCGTAACACCATATATTTT.

The rearrangement uses TRBV5-4 and TRBJ2-7, with D possibly being TRBD1 (5 bases). CDR1 and CDR2 from the germline V gene are SGHNT and YYREEE (reference sequence). CDR3 length: 13 residues. V was shortened by 5 bases and J by 2 bases, with 11 bases between the two germline ends. CDR3 residues: CASRIDSAYEQYF. CDR3 nucleotides: TGTGCCAGCAGGATCGACAGTGCCTACGAGCAGTACTTC.

The rearrangement links TRBV28 to TRBJ1-4, with TRBD1 as a possible D gene (5 bases). CDR1 is MDHEN, CDR2 SYDVKM, per germline. V was trimmed by 6 bases and J by 6 bases, leaving 8 bases between them. This CDR3 has 12 amino acids. CDR3 amino acids: CASRTVDEKLFF. CDR3 sequence (DNA): TGTGCCAGCAGGACAGTAGATGAAAAACTGTTTTTT.

This chain joins TRBV5-6 and TRBJ2-1; the D is unclear. This CDR3 region has 11 residues. V lost 4 bases and J 4 bases, leaving 3 bases between the germline ends. Germline V gene sequence: CDR1 SGHDT, CDR2 YYEEEE. The CDR3 DNA follows: TGTGCCAGCAGCGAGTACAATGAGCAGTTCTTC. It encodes CASSEYNEQFF. Filled out from reference TRBV5-6 and TRBJ2-1, the complete variable domain reads DAGVTQSPTHLIKTRGQQVTLRCSPKSGHDTVSWYQQALGQGPQFIFQYYEEEERQRGNFPDRFSGHQFPNYSSELNVNALLLGDSALYLCASSEYNEQFFGPGTRLTVL.

This clone was observed once. The chain has TRBV27 and TRBJ2-1, with D perhaps TRBD2 (5 bases). Germline V lookup: CDR1 MNHEY, CDR2 SMNVEV (reference sequence). CDR3 length: 15 amino acids. Trimming pared 9 bases from V and 0 bases from J, leaving 15 bases between. The DNA for the CDR3 is TGTGCCAGTACCCACCTGGGGAGCTCCTACAATGAGCAGTTCTTC. Protein product: CASTHLGSSYNEQFF.

V gene TRBV4-3 combines with J gene TRBJ2-7; TRBD2 matches at 9 bases. Germline V CDR1 and CDR2: LGHNA, YSLEER. The CDR3 runs to 16 residues. With 4 bases clipped from V and 5 bases from J, the junction kept 12 bases outside the gene matches. The CDR3 coding sequence is TGCGCCAGCAGCCTTAAAGGGGCGGGAGGGCCGGACGAGCAGTACTTC. The encoded protein is CASSLKGAGGPDEQYF.

The chain employs TRBV29-1 and TRBJ2-5, with D possibly matching TRBD1 (6 bases). Per the germline V gene, CDR1 is SQVTM and CDR2 is ANQGSEA. V was cut by 4 bases and J by 0 bases, with 6 bases left in between. The CDR3 contains 12 residues. The DNA for the CDR3 is TGCAGCGTTGGGACAGACCAAGAGACCCAGTACTTC. Translating gives CSVGTDQETQYF.

V and J are TRBV9 and TRBJ2-1; 11 bases map to TRBD2. The germline CDR1 and CDR2 sequences are SGDLS and YYNGEE. The V segment lost 4 bases and the J segment 9 bases; nucleotides outside the gene matches: 12. This CDR3 region has 16 residues. The CDR3 loop reads CASSFRASGRIVEQFF. In nucleotides, the CDR3 is TGTGCCAGCAGCTTTCGAGCTAGCGGGAGGATTGTTGAGCAGTTCTTC. Together with reference TRBV9 and TRBJ2-1, the CDR3 gives the full variable domain: DSGVTQTPKHLITATGQRVTLRCSPRSGDLSVYWYQQSLDQGLQFLIQYYNGEERAKGNILERFSAQQFPDLHSELNLSSLELGDSALYFCASSFRASGRIVEQFFGPGTRLTVL.

The chain employs TRBV6-1 and TRBJ2-2; possibly TRBD2 for D (7 bases). The CDR3 spans 18 residues. Trimming pared 3 bases from V and 4 bases from J, leaving 21 bases between. Germline CDR1 MNHNS, CDR2 SASEGT. The CDR3 loop is CASSDPRGRGGGTGELFF. The CDR3 region has the DNA TGTGCCAGCAGTGACCCCCGAGGGAGGGGGGGTGGCACCGGGGAGCTGTTTTTT.

The V gene is TRBV5-6, the J gene TRBJ1-2; 8 nucleotides agree with TRBD1. The CDR3 length is 16 residues. V gave up 4 bases and J gave up 2 bases; unmatched junction bases: 10. The germline V gene has CDR1 SGHDT and CDR2 YYEEEE. The CDR3 reads CASSPLEAGGNYGYTF. The CDR3 DNA is TGTGCCAGCAGCCCCCTTGAGGCAGGGGGCAACTATGGCTACACCTTC.

This chain uses TRBV5-1 with TRBJ2-5; 9 positions match TRBD1. The CDR3 totals 15 residues. J was trimmed by 7 bases and V by 0 bases; bases with no gene match: 7. Germline V CDR1 and CDR2: SGHRS, YFSETQ. The CDR3 reads CASSLVPGQGGTQYF. DNA for the CDR3: TGCGCCAGCAGCTTGGTCCCGGGACAGGGAGGGACCCAGTACTTC.

The chain links TRBV5-4 to TRBJ2-1; TRBD2 aligns across 8 bases. V lost 4 bases, J lost 6 bases, and 3 bases stayed unmatched. Germline loops: CDR1 SGHNT, CDR2 YYREEE (reference sequence). The CDR3 loop spans 13 amino acids. CDR3 sequence reads: CASSAGGGNEQFF. Here the CDR3 DNA reads TGTGCCAGCAGCGCGGGGGGCGGCAATGAGCAGTTCTTC.

In its sample, this clone was seen a few times. The chain is built from TRBV2 and TRBJ1-5; D is perhaps TRBD1 (6 bases). CDR1 is SNHLY, CDR2 FYNNEI, per germline. Trimming took off 7 bases at V and 3 bases at J, with 13 bases between the two ends. The CDR3 consists of 14 residues. DNA of the CDR3: TGTGCCAGCAATCGGGGGGGCTCCAATCAGCCCCAGCATTTT. As protein: CASNRGGSNQPQHF.